These 15 T cell receptor beta chains came from one sample sequenced in a study of shared clonotypes between healthy human individuals. TCRdb's copy holds only in-frame clones and misses some; the assay was immunoSEQ multiplex PCR. The table has roughly 590,000 clones, about 95% seen once. CD45RO negativity and positive selection for CCR7 defined naive CD8 cells, a population that excluded terminally differentiated effector memory CD45RA+ cells. The specimen was naive CD8+ T cells sorted from blood. These receptors were obtained from a woman aged 25 to 45 in good health.

The chain uses TRBV11-2 and TRBJ1-1; D remains unclear. The germline V gene has CDR1 SGHAT and CDR2 FQNNGV. V was shortened by 1 base and J by 5 bases, with 8 bases between the two germline ends. The CDR3 has 13 residues. The CDR3 sequence is CASSLGEGTEAFF. DNA for the CDR3: TGTGCCAGCAGCTTAGGTGAAGGGACTGAAGCTTTCTTT.

The V and J genes are TRBV21-1 and TRBJ2-5; the listed D gene, TRBD1, was not tested against the DNA. TRBV21-1 is classified as a pseudogene. The CDR3 has 18 amino acids. CDR3 coding DNA: TGTGCCAGCAGCATGGACAGGGGGCGAAATCCACACCAAGAGACCCAGTACTTC. This translates into CASSMDRGRNPHQETQYF.

The genes are TRBV5-1 and TRBJ1-1; TRBD1 might be the D (5 bases). Looked up from germline, CDR1 is SGHRS and CDR2 is YFSETQ. V was cut by 2 bases and J by 8 bases, with 7 bases left in between. This CDR3 contains 11 residues. CDR3 in amino acids: CASSLRGEAFF. For the CDR3, the DNA is TGCGCCAGCAGCTTACGGGGCGAAGCTTTCTTT.

J is TRBJ1-2 and V is TRBV9; D perhaps matches TRBD1 (5 bases). Looked up from germline, CDR1 is SGDLS and CDR2 is YYNGEE. This CDR3 has 16 amino acids. V was clipped by 3 bases and J by 0 bases, with 15 bases between them. The CDR3 is CASSGRDSDSNYGYTF. The CDR3 nucleotides are TGTGCCAGCAGCGGGAGGGACTCAGACTCTAACTATGGCTACACCTTC.

The chain employs TRBV25-1 and TRBJ2-5, with no clear D. V was clipped by 1 base and J by 7 bases, with 13 bases between them. The CDR3 extends over 14 amino acids. Per germline, CDR1 MGHDK and CDR2 SYGVNS. The CDR3 protein is CASSESALLGTQYF. DNA of the CDR3: TGTGCCAGCAGTGAATCCGCCCTACTGGGGACCCAGTACTTC. The whole variable domain, filled in from reference TRBV25-1 and TRBJ2-5, reads EADIYQTPRYLVIGTGKKITLECSQTMGHDKMYWYQQDPGMELHLIHYSYGVNSTEKGDLSSESTVSRIRTEHFPLTLESARPSHTSQYLCASSESALLGTQYFGPGTRLLVL.

The chain is built from TRBV19 and TRBJ1-2; D might be TRBD1 (5 bases). CDR3 length equals 16 residues. V gave up 4 bases and J gave up 4 bases, with 19 bases separating them. CDR1 and CDR2 from the germline V gene are LNHDA and SQIVND (reference sequence). CDR3 DNA sequence: TGTGCCAGTAGTACTAGCGGCCCCGGGGGTGGCTATGGCTACACCTTC. Protein: CASSTSGPGGGYGYTF.

CDR3 nucleotide sequence: TGTGCCTGGAATGGGGGAACTGAAGCTTTCTTT. It yields the protein CAWNGGTEAFF. The chain combines TRBV30 with TRBJ1-1, with a weak D call TRBD1 (5 bases). CDR1 and CDR2 (germline): GTSNPN, SVGIG (reference sequence). Trimming pared 4 bases from V and 5 bases from J, leaving 8 bases between. This CDR3 has 11 amino acids.

The chain recombines TRBV6-5 with TRBJ1-1, with D maybe TRBD1 (5 bases). CDR1 is MNHEY, CDR2 SVGAGI, per germline. CDR3 length: 13 amino acids. V lost 7 bases, J lost 4 bases, and 13 bases lay in between. CDR3 sequence: CASTGSGGTEAFF. Written as DNA, the CDR3 is TGTGCCAGCACGGGATCTGGGGGCACTGAAGCTTTCTTT.

V usage is TRBV5-1 and J usage is TRBJ2-5, with 8 bases matching TRBD1. The V gene end was trimmed by 0 bases and the J gene end by 3 bases; junction bases not matched to a gene: 10. Per germline, CDR1 SGHRS and CDR2 YFSETQ. The CDR3 sequence is 17 residues long. The CDR3 nucleotides are TGCGCCAGCAGCTTGGTCACAGCGGACAGGGAAAAAGAGACCCAGTACTTC. Its protein is CASSLVTADREKETQYF.

V is TRBV19 and J is TRBJ2-2; D ambiguous. The CDR3 has 12 amino acids. CDR1 and CDR2 (germline): LNHDA, SQIVND (reference sequence). Trimming pared 7 bases from V and 4 bases from J, leaving 7 bases between. The CDR3 coding sequence is TGTGCCAGTAATTTGGGCACCGGGGAGCTGTTTTTT. Translation gives CASNLGTGELFF.

The rearrangement links TRBV28 to TRBJ1-3; 9 bases are a match to TRBD1. The CDR3 extends over 13 amino acids. With 5 bases clipped from V and 7 bases from J, the junction kept 3 bases outside the gene matches. Germline values: CDR1 MDHEN, CDR2 SYDVKM. CDR3 nucleotides: TGTGCCAGCAGTCTGGACAGGGGTAACACCATATATTTT. As protein: CASSLDRGNTIYF.

This chain links TRBV27 with TRBJ2-7; TRBD2 agrees at 9 bases. Germline V CDR1 and CDR2: MNHEY, SMNVEV (reference sequence). This CDR3 is 15 amino acids long. V lost 6 bases and J lost 6; bases outside the gene matches: 12. Here the CDR3 DNA reads TGTGCCAGCAGCCACGGGACTAGCAGCTTCCTCGAGCAGTACTTC. It is translated as CASSHGTSSFLEQYF.

The chain employs TRBV30 and TRBJ1-1; D is uncertain. CDR1 GTSNPN and CDR2 SVGIG come from the germline V gene (reference sequence). The CDR3 spans 13 residues. V lost 4 bases and J 0 bases, leaving 9 bases between the germline ends. CDR3 sequence (DNA): TGTGCCTGGATCTTCGGACTGAACACTGAAGCTTTCTTT. Its protein is CAWIFGLNTEAFF.

The chain employs TRBV19 and TRBJ2-1; 7 positions agree with TRBD2. The CDR3 contains 12 residues. Germline trimming cut 11 bases from V and 6 bases from J; bases unmatched to any gene: 7. CDR1 and CDR2 (germline): LNHDA, SQIVND (reference sequence). The CDR3 region is CASSGTINEQFF. The CDR3 nucleotides are TGTGCCTCTTCCGGGACTATCAATGAGCAGTTCTTC.

The chain combines TRBV13 with TRBJ2-1; 8 nucleotides agree with TRBD2. The CDR3 runs to 19 residues. After removal of 3 bases from V and 2 bases from J, the junction contained 15 bases not matched to a gene. Germline-derived CDR1 and CDR2 are PRHDT and FYEKMQ (reference sequence). CDR3 DNA sequence: TGTGCCAGCAGCTTGGCGTGGTCTAGCGGGCCCGGGACCTACAATGAGCAGTTCTTC. Translated: CASSLAWSSGPGTYNEQFF.